This entry lists 3 T cell receptor beta chains sequenced from one sample in a study of OX40 agonist ivuxolimab in advanced cancers. Generated by immunoSEQ multiplex PCR, the TCRdb table keeps only in-frame clones and is missing some. The sample carries 50,000 to 65,000 clones, nearly 95% recorded once. Material: CD4+ or CD8+ T cells sorted from blood, obtained in a trial of the OX40 agonist ivuxolimab. All receptors come from an adult with an advanced solid tumor such as melanoma, head and neck, liver or kidney cancer.

V is TRBV6-1 and J is TRBJ1-2; D not resolved. Germline V gives CDR1 MNHNS, CDR2 SASEGT. The CDR3 runs 15 residues. CDR3 amino acids: CATAVNGYSNYGYTF. The CDR3 DNA follows: TGTGCGACGGCGGTGAACGGCTACTCTAACTATGGCTACACCTTC.

This sequence joins TRBV7-2 and TRBJ1-1, with 7 bases fitting TRBD1. CDR1 is SGHTA and CDR2 is FQGNSA in the germline V gene. V lost 5 bases and J lost 2; bases outside the gene matches: 11. The CDR3 runs 16 residues. The CDR3 loop is CASSVDRVGINTEAFF. In DNA form, the CDR3 reads TGTGCCAGCAGCGTTGACAGGGTTGGGATTAACACTGAAGCTTTCTTT.

The chain uses TRBV15 and TRBJ2-3, with 7 bases that match TRBD1. V shed 1 base, J shed 0 bases, and the junction held 7 bases outside the gene matches. The CDR3 sequence is 17 residues long. Germline V lookup: CDR1 LNHNV, CDR2 YYDKDF (reference sequence). The CDR3 loop reads CATSRVRRDSSTDTQYF. The CDR3 DNA reads TGTGCCACCAGCAGAGTCCGCCGGGACAGCAGCACAGATACGCAGTATTTT.